Detailed here is one T cell receptor beta chain. Its antigen remains undetermined. No much larger clone is present one base from it, and per-base qualities are unavailable. The CDR3 starts with the cysteine, ends with the phenylalanine, and has 16 residues. Just CDR3 DNA is preserved here, 48 bases in frame from base 1. The germline V gene specifies SGHDT as CDR1 and YYEEEE as CDR2. Cut back by 4 bases and 3 bases, the V and J ends lie 14 bases apart. The data stem from a study of cytomegalovirus exposure and HLA in healthy donors (dated by TCRdb to 2016 to 2017). At the level of the whole study: In an earlier analysis of approximately 500 of the donors, 276 Gb of sequence data and just under 120 million unique TCR beta sequences from about 179 million T cells were reported. All discovery cohort repertoires had been generated on a single sequencing platform. Using immunosequencing, the study profiled T cell repertoires from fewer than 850 subjects and related those repertoires to cytomegalovirus serostatus. HLA typing included class I and class II loci at four-digit resolution. The later analysis used no new phenotypic data to find candidate immune exposures, relying instead on TCR beta sequences and their occurrence across donors. About five DR-DQ haplotypes were treated as single units for association and clustering because of strong linkage in the cohort. To predict cytomegalovirus infection status, the study brought together high-throughput TCR immunosequencing, statistical association of individual TCRs with disease status, and machine learning. Among about 410 genotyped donors of the cohort, an average of roughly 230,000 unique TCR beta nucleotide sequences was sequenced per donor, of which about 19% were non-productive. An earlier analysis of approximately 630 of the donors applied high-throughput TCR beta sequencing to assess whether each TCR beta V gene segment acted as functional or pseudogenic. The study was designed to test whether signatures of past pathogen exposure could be identified by cataloging public T cell receptors. In addition to the first cohort of hundreds of subjects, a separate validation cohort of over 90 different subjects was used. Roughly 300 gigabases of sequencing data and 70 million to 100 million unique TCR sequences made up an early release that covered around 640 HLA-typed donors. In a later analysis, previously published TCR beta repertoires from 670 or so donors were re-analyzed and high-resolution HLA genotyping was added so that TCR occurrence patterns could be studied. The number of typed donors differed by locus: roughly 629-630 for A, B, C, DRB1 and DQB1; some 500 for DQA1; 606 for DPA1; and 450 to 480 for DPB1. Donor age, sex, ethnicity and CMV serostatus were compiled alongside the repertoire data. Genome-wide SNP genotypes for about 60% of the roughly 670 donors were used in a later genetic analysis, which treated that subset as a discovery cohort. The genetic ancestry cluster associated with self-reported Caucasian donors included 81% of the roughly 400 genotyped donors. Overall study outcomes, separate from this receptor: A group of highly shared sequence variants was considered likely to be a technical artifact of the sequencing pipeline. Compared with equally common non-associated chains, HLA-associated TCR beta chains in a later analysis were more clonally expanded and had lower generation probabilities. When HLA alleles, especially DR and DQ, strongly co-occurred, attributing TCR associations to individual alleles was difficult. Correlated functional status among segregating V segments might reflect linkage disequilibrium, but an unknown experimental factor could not be ruled out. Compared with the roughly 600-donor mean, donors in an Asian-associated ancestry cluster had fewer N-insertions in productive TCRs, according to a later genetic analysis. Sequencing depth was assumed to be roughly uniform across donors in the presence/absence analyses, though that assumption may not hold. A later analysis reported that several top co-occurrence clusters appeared linked to parvovirus B19, influenza, CMV and Epstein-Barr virus. The classifier was reported to diagnose cytomegalovirus status with high specificity and sensitivity in both the original and validation cohorts. This cohort had only TCR beta chains sequenced, and the lack of alpha or paired-chain data limited which features could be detected. Because HLA typing was missing for some donors at each locus, association tests included only the typed subset. According to the authors, the approach could potentially be generalized to other disease states and immunological phenotypes. An earlier analysis of around 500 of the donors showed that most TCR beta V segments appeared in productive rearrangements either about 87% or about 30% of the time, which broadly matched IMGT annotations. A total of 150 or so TCR beta chains were listed by the study as associated with cytomegalovirus. The earlier analysis of a few hundred of the donors excluded some 15 rarely observed V segments, including chromosome 9 orphons, because counts were too low. Three of the identified cytomegalovirus-associated TCR beta chains were confirmed in vitro to be specific for cytomegalovirus antigens. In a later genetic analysis, a missense DCLRE1C variant was associated with V-gene and J-gene trimming of TCR beta chains, and the association was replicated in an independent cohort. A further reported finding was that TCR beta sequences accurately predicted the HLA-A and HLA-B alleles for most subjects in the first cohort. Some IMGT-functional V segments, including TRBV6-2 and TRBV6-3, could not be told apart with the 87-base-pair reads, so those segments were excluded. Most CMV-associated TCR beta chains appeared to be HLA-restricted in a later analysis, and the HLA associations seemed to be driven largely by CMV exposure. A later analysis associated 16,951 TCR beta sequences with specific HLA alleles at a false discovery rate of 0.05. Most TCR sequences were seen in very few donors, while some public TCRs were found in many individuals. According to a later analysis, TCR association rates differed among HLA loci, with DRB1 alleles showing the most associated TCRs and HLA-C alleles showing the fewest. The only immune exposure information available for the cohort was CMV serostatus.

Library prep was done by the immunoSEQ multiplex PCR assay. A mixture of 60 forward primers for TCR Vbeta segments and 13 reverse primers for TCR Jbeta segments was used in the multiplex PCR. The CDR3 region of rearranged TCR beta genes was amplified from genomic DNA with a multiplex PCR assay. Amplified TCR beta libraries were sequenced as 87-base-pair reads on the Illumina HiSeq System. The study's own analysis went as follows. Across the roughly 640 repertoires, a later analysis counted approximately 75 million unique TCR beta chains, around 11 million of which were shared by at least two donors. To remove PCR and sequencing errors, raw reads were error-corrected and collapsed into unique sequences using a nearest-neighbor algorithm that merged closely related sequences. To assign V, D and J gene segments, CDR3 sequences were aligned to IMGT reference sequences. For a sequence to be retained, a match of at least six nucleotides was required to both a V gene segment and a J gene segment. A rearrangement counted as productive if the CDR3 had no stop codons and remained in frame with V and J, and every other rearrangement counted as non-productive. CDR3 was defined according to IMGT convention as the region running from the second conserved V-encoded cysteine to the conserved J-encoded phenylalanine. The earlier analysis of a few hundred of the donors excluded any sequence lacking an unambiguous match to a single V gene segment. An earlier analysis of several hundred of the donors called V segments functional above 56.7% productive rearrangements and segregating when the between-donor standard deviation exceeded 5%. A statistical classification framework was developed to diagnose cytomegalovirus status using the catalog of TCR beta chain sequences. A later analysis assigned V and J genes by comparing TCR nucleotide sequences with IMGT/GENE-DB human TR gene sequences. In a later analysis, CDR3 sequences and most-parsimonious VDJ recombination scenarios were assigned using the TCRdist pipeline. In a later analysis, each TCR beta chain was defined by its CDR3 amino acid sequence together with its V-gene family, and reads without a unique V-gene family were excluded. To address suspected cross-contamination and a sequencing artifact, a later analysis removed some 620 highly shared, low-generation-probability nucleotide sequences. In a later analysis, a clonal expansion index for each public chain was calculated from normalized within-repertoire ranks of inferred template counts. A later analysis computed generation probabilities with a VDJ recombination model fitted to out-of-frame rearrangements, and checked the results against IGoR. Hypergeometric tests were used in a later analysis to score TCR-TCR, TCR-HLA and TCR-CMV co-occurrence, with a repertoire-size bias correction applied to the TCR pairs. In a later analysis, false discovery rates were estimated by permuting HLA or CMV assignments 20 times. A later analysis grouped co-occurring TCRs with DBSCAN, adding TCRdist sequence similarity when clustering within HLA-allele-positive subsets. Repertoires with fewer than 30,000 or more than 120,000 public chains were left out of co-occurrence clustering, as were five repertoires with anomalous nucleotide sharing. TCRdb obtained this table from immuneACCESS and retained in-frame rearrangements with V and J assigned. These tables miss some clones; where compared with another copy, unresolved V genes account for less than half of the shortfall, and the remainder is unexplained. The V and J calls and clone size were taken over from that table, and D and trimming were inferred from the DNA. The sample table records approximately 130,000 clones; roughly 71% of these occur just once. Of the sample, about 1.5% is held by the ten largest clones.

In total, over 600 healthy bone marrow donors made up the cohort. At the time of sampling, every cohort member was nominally healthy, though immune exposures that went unrecorded were likely present. The donor was CMV seronegative and was included in the group of under 450 seronegative cohort members. A peripheral blood sample was collected from each donor, and TCR beta sequencing was performed on peripheral blood mononuclear cells. Genomic DNA was extracted from the blood cell samples with the Qiagen DNeasy Blood Extraction Kit. The sequence is built from TRBV5-6 and TRBJ1-6, with a tentative D gene TRBD1 over 5 matching bases. The receptor was isolated from a middle-aged woman in good health and CMV-seronegative. The specimen was PBMCs. The CDR3 loop reads CASSRKDTHYNSPLHF. The sequenced DNA is TGTGCCAGCAGCCGCAAGGACACGCACTATAATTCACCCCTCCACTTT.